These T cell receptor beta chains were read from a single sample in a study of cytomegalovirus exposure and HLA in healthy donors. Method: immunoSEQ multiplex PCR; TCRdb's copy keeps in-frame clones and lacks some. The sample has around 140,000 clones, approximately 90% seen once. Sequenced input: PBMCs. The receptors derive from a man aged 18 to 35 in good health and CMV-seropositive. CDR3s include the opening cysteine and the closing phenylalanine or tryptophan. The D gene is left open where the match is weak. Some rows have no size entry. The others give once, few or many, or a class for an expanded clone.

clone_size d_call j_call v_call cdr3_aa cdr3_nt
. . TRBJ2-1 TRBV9 CASSVVTGKDNEQFF TGTGCCAGCAGCGTAGTTACAGGGAAGGACAATGAGCAGTTCTTC
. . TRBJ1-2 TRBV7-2 CASSLETFLGQGGYTF TGTGCCAGCAGCTTAGAAACATTTCTGGGCCAGGGTGGCTACACCTTC
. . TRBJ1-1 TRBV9 CASSSQTANTEAFF TGTGCCAGCAGCTCTCAGACAGCGAACACTGAAGCTTTCTTT
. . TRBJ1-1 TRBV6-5 CASRAFSPLNTEAFF TGTGCCAGCAGGGCCTTCTCACCCTTGAACACTGAAGCTTTCTTT
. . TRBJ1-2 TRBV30 CAWSDLPGARPYTF TGTGCCTGGAGTGATCTCCCGGGTGCTAGGCCCTACACCTTC
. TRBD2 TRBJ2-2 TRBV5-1 CASSGSGSGFAGELFF TGCGCCAGCAGCGGTAGCGGGAGTGGGTTTGCCGGGGAGCTGTTTTTT
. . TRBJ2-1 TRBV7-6 CASSPADYNEQFF TGTGCCAGCAGTCCGGCGGACTACAATGAGCAGTTCTTC
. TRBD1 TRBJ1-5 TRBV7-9 CASSSTGQGNQPQHF TGTGCCAGCAGCTCGACGGGACAGGGCAATCAGCCCCAGCATTTT
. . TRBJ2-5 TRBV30 CAWSVNRETQYF TGTGCCTGGAGTGTCAATCGGGAGACCCAGTACTTC
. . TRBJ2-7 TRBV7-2 CASSLNSGQSYEQYF TGTGCCAGCAGCTTAAATTCTGGACAGAGCTACGAGCAGTACTTC
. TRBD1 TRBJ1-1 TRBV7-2 CASSLEGTGRTEAFF TGTGCCAGCAGCTTAGAAGGGACAGGGCGGACTGAAGCTTTCTTT
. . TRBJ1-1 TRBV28 CASRRYTEAFF TGTGCCAGCAGGCGGTACACTGAAGCTTTCTTT
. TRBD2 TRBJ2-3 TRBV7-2 CASSLGLAGGSTDTQYF TGTGCCAGCAGCTTAGGACTAGCGGGGGGTAGCACAGATACGCAGTATTTT
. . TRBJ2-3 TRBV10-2 CASSDGGGRDTQYF TGCGCCAGCAGTGACGGAGGGGGCAGAGATACGCAGTATTTT
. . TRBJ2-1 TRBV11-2 CASSYRDFRSNEQFF TGTGCCAGCAGCTATCGGGACTTCCGCAGTAATGAGCAGTTCTTC
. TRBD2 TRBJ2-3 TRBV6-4 CASSPGTSEDTQYF TGTGCCAGCAGTCCAGGGACTAGCGAAGATACGCAGTATTTT
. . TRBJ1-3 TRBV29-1 CSVDESGAGNTIYF TGCAGCGTTGATGAATCTGGGGCAGGAAACACCATATATTTT
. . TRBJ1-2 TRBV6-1 CASREGPNYGYTF TGTGCCAGCAGGGAGGGTCCGAACTATGGCTACACCTTC
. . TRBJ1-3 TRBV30 CAWTPGKGSGNTIYF TGTGCCTGGACTCCGGGGAAAGGCTCTGGAAACACCATATATTTT
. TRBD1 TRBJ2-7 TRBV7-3 CASSLDRGSYEQYF TGTGCCAGCAGCTTAGACAGGGGCTCCTACGAGCAGTACTTC
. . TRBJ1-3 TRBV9 CASSVGPLRGNSGNTIYF TGTGCCAGCAGCGTAGGCCCCCTTAGGGGGAACTCTGGAAACACCATATATTTT
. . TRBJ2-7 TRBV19 CASSMVVGGSYEQYF TGTGCCAGTAGTATGGTGGTCGGAGGCTCCTACGAGCAGTACTTC
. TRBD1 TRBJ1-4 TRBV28 CASSPLRDRRFSNEKLFF TGTGCCAGCAGCCCTCTCCGGGACAGAAGGTTTTCAAATGAAAAACTGTTTTTT
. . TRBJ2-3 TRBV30 CAWSPGGDTQYF TGTGCCTGGAGTCCCGGGGGAGATACGCAGTATTTT
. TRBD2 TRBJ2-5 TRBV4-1 CASSLTSGRKETQYF TGCGCCAGCAGTCTGACTAGCGGGAGGAAGGAGACCCAGTACTTC
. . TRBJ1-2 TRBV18 CASSPPGTRGYGYTF TGTGCCAGCTCACCACCCGGGACGCGGGGCTATGGCTACACCTTC
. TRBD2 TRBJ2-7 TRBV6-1 CASSLSGRAYEQYF TGTGCCAGCAGCCTTAGCGGGAGGGCCTACGAGCAGTACTTC
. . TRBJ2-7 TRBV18 CASSPAGSSSYEQYF TGTGCCAGCTCACCTGCGGGTTCGAGCTCCTACGAGCAGTACTTC
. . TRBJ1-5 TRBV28 CASRYPQGNQPQHF TGTGCCAGCAGATACCCTCAGGGAAATCAGCCCCAGCATTTT
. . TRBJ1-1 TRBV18 CASSPAQNTEAFF TGTGCCAGCTCACCCGCGCAGAACACTGAAGCTTTCTTT
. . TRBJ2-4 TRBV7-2 CASSLGTLLAKNIQYF TGTGCCAGCAGCCTCGGGACTTTATTAGCCAAAAACATTCAGTACTTC
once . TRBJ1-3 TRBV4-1 CASSQQGHPGNTIYF TGCGCCAGCAGCCAGCAAGGACATCCTGGAAACACCATATATTTT
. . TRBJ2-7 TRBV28 CASSFTGQGEQYF TGTGCCAGCAGTTTTACAGGGCAGGGCGAGCAGTACTTC
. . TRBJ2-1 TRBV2 CASTQGGGHNEQFF TGTGCCAGCACCCAGGGAGGGGGGCACAATGAGCAGTTCTTC
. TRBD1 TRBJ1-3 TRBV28 CASSLPGGSGNTIYF TGTGCCAGCAGTTTACCAGGGGGTTCCGGAAACACCATATATTTT
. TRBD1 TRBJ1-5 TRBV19 CASSRSGQGLNQPQHF TGTGCCAGTAGTAGATCGGGACAGGGCCTCAATCAGCCCCAGCATTTT
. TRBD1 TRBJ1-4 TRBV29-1 CSGDRGGEKLFF TGCAGCGGAGACAGGGGAGGAGAAAAACTGTTTTTT
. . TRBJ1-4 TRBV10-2 CASSEIQSEKLFF TGCGCCAGCAGTGAGATTCAGTCGGAAAAACTGTTTTTT
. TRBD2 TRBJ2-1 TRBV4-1 CASSQGGLAGEYEQFF TGCGCCAGCAGCCAAGGGGGGCTAGCGGGGGAGTATGAGCAGTTCTTC
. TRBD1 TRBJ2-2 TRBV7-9 CASSFYSSGTGHNTGELFF TGTGCCAGCAGCTTTTATTCGTCGGGGACAGGGCATAATACCGGGGAGCTGTTTTTT
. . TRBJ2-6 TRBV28 CASSFPGMTSGANVLTF TGTGCCAGCAGTTTTCCAGGGATGACCTCTGGGGCCAACGTCCTGACTTTC
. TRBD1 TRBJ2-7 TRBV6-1 CASSVRDSWYF TGTGCCAGCAGTGTCCGGGACAGTTGGTACTTC
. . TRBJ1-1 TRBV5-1 CASSLSGNMNTEAFF TGCGCCAGCAGCTTGAGCGGCAACATGAACACTGAAGCTTTCTTT
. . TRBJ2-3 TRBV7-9 CASSPTVSPDTQYF TGTGCCAGCAGCCCAACGGTCTCCCCCGATACGCAGTATTTT
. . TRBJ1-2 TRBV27 CASSPFDRSGHYGYTF TGTGCCAGCAGCCCATTTGACAGGTCAGGTCACTATGGCTACACCTTC
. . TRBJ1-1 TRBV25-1 CASSESAILNTEAFF TGTGCCAGCAGTGAAAGCGCCATATTGAACACTGAAGCTTTCTTT
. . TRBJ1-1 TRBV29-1 CSVSRGPRGTEAFF TGCAGCGTTTCTAGGGGCCCCAGGGGCACTGAAGCTTTCTTT
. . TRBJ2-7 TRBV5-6 CASSLGRLYEQYF TGTGCCAGCAGCTTAGGCAGGCTCTACGAGCAGTACTTC
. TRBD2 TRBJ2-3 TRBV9 CASSVVSGAGTQYF TGTGCCAGCAGCGTAGTTAGCGGGGCAGGTACGCAGTATTTT
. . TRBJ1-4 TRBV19 CASSMRQGNEKLFF TGTGCCAGTAGTATGAGGCAGGGCAATGAAAAACTGTTTTTT